Included here is one T cell receptor (beta chain) sequence, with context. This sample is part of a study of blood T cell repertoires in COVID-19. About the study: The cDNA or gDNA used as material had been derived from T cells, B-cell-depleted T cells, or PBMCs.

Sequenced by immunoSEQ multiplex PCR; TCRdb stores in-frame clones only, minus some. Of under 300,000 clones detected, roughly 82% appear once; the ten largest clones hold approximately 1.3%. The CDR3 sequence is 14 residues long. Germline CDR1 reads SGHDT; CDR2 reads YYEEEE. Germline trimming cut 3 bases from V and 7 bases from J; bases unmatched to any gene: 9. The sequenced sample consisted of peripheral blood. This clonotype originated in a woman between 40 and 55 years old who had recovered from COVID-19. The V and J genes are TRBV5-6 and TRBJ1-2; TRBD1 agrees at 7 bases. As DNA, the CDR3 is TGTGCCAGCAGCTCTTTAGACAGGGACAGTGGCTACACCTTC. This codes for CASSSLDRDSGYTF.